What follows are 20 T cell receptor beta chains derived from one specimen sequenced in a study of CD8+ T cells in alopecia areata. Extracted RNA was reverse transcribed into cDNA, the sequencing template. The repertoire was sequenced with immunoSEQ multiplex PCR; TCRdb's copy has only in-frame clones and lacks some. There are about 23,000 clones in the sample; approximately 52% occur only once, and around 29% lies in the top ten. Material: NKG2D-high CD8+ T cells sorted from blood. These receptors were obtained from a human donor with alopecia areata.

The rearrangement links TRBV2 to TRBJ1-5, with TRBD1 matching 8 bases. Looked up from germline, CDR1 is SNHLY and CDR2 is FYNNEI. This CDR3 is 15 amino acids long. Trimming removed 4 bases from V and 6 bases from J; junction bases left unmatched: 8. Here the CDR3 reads CASSGGQEKVQPQHF. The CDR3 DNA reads TGTGCCAGCAGTGGGGGACAGGAAAAAGTTCAGCCCCAGCATTTT.

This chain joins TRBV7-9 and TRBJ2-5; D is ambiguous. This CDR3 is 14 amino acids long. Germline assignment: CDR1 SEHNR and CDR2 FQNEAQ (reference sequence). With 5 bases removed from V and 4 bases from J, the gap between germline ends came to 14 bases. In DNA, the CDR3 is TGTGCCAGCAGCCCTCCATTGGGTGGAGAGACCCAGTACTTC. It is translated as CASSPPLGGETQYF.

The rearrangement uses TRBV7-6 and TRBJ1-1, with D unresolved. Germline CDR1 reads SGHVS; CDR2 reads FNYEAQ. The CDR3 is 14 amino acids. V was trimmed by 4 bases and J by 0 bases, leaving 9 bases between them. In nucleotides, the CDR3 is TGTGCCAGCAGCTCGCGATACTTGAACACTGAAGCTTTCTTT. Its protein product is CASSSRYLNTEAFF.

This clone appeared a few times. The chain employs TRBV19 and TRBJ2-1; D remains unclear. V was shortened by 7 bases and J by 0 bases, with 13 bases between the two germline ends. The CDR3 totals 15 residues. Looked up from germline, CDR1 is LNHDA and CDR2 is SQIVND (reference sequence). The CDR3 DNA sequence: TGTGCCAGTACCCCTTCATCAAGCTCCTACAATGAGCAGTTCTTC. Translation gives CASTPSSSSYNEQFF.

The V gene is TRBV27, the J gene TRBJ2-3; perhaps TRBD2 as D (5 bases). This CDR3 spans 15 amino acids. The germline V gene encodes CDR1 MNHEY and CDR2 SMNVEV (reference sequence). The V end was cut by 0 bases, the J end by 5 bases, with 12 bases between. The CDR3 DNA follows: TGTGCCAGCAGTTTATCGTGGTCGAGGGAAGATACGCAGTATTTT. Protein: CASSLSWSREDTQYF.

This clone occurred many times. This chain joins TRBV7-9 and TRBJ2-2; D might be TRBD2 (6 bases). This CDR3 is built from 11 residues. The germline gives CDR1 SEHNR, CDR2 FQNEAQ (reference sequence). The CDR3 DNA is TGTGGAGGGACTAACACCGGGGAGCTGTTTTTT. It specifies CGGTNTGELFF. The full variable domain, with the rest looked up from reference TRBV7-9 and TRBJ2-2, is DTGVSQNPRHKITKRGQNVTFRCDPISEHNRLYWYRQTLGQGPEFLTYFQNEAQLEKSRLLSDRFSAERPKGSFSTLEIQRTEQGDSAMYLCGGTNTGELFFGEGSRLTVL.

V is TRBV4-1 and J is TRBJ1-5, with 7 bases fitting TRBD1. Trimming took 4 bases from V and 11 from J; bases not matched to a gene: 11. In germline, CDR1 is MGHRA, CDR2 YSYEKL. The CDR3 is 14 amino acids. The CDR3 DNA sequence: TGCGCCAGCAGCCCTAGACAGGGAGACATGGCCCAGCATTTT. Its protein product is CASSPRQGDMAQHF.

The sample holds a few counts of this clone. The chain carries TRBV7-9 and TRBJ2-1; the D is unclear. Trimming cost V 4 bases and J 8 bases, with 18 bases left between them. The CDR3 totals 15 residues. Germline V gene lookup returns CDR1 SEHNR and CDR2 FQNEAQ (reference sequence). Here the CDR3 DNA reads TGTGCCAGCAGCTCGGCCGACCAAAGATCATATGAGCAGTTCTTC. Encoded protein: CASSSADQRSYEQFF.

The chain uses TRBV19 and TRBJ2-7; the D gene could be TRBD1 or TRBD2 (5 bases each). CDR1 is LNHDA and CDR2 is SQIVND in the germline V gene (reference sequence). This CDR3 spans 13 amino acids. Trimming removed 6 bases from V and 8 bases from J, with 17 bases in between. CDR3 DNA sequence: TGTGCCAGTAGGGCCGGAGGTTGGGGCCAGCAGTACTTC. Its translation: CASRAGGWGQQYF.

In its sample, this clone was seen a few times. The CDR3 DNA reads TGTGCCAGCAGCAACCGGGACAGGGGGCGCTACGAGCAGTACTTC. Translation gives CASSNRDRGRYEQYF. The chain joins TRBV7-3 to TRBJ2-7, with 12 bases matching TRBD1. V dropped 5 bases and J dropped 3; count of bases not matched to a gene: 5. This CDR3 is built from 15 residues. CDR1 and CDR2 from the germline V gene are SGHTA and FQGTGA.

The CDR3 loop reads CASSSFDEQFF. Written as DNA, the CDR3 is TGTGCCAGCAGTTCTTTCGATGAGCAGTTCTTC. The chain joins TRBV27 to TRBJ2-1; D unclear. Germline loops: CDR1 MNHEY, CDR2 SMNVEV (reference sequence). Trimming cost V 4 bases and J 8 bases, with 6 bases left between them. This CDR3 is 11 amino acids long.

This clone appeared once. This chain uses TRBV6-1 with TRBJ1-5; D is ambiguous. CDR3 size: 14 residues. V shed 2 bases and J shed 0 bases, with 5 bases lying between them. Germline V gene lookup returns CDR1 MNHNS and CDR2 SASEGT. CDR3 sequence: CASSELPSNQPQHF. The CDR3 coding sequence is TGTGCCAGCAGTGAACTACCTAGCAATCAGCCCCAGCATTTT.

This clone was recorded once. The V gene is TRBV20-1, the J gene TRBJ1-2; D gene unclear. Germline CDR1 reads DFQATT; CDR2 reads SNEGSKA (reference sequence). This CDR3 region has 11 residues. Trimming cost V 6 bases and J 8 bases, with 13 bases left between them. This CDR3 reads CSASYGGGYTF. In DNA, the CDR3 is TGCAGTGCCAGCTATGGTGGCGGCTACACCTTC.

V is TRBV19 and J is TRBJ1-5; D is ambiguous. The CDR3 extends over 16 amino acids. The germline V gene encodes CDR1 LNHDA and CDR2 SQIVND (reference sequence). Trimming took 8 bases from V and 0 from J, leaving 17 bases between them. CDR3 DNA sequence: TGTGCCAGTCTTCATTCGGGGTCAGGTAGCAATCAGCCCCAGCATTTT. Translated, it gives CASLHSGSGSNQPQHF.

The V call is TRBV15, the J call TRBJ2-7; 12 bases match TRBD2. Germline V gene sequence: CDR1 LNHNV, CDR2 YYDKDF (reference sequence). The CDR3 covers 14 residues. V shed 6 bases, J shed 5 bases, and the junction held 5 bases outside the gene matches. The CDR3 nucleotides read TGTGCCACCAGTCTAGCGGGAGGGCCAGACGAGCAGTACTTC. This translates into CATSLAGGPDEQYF.

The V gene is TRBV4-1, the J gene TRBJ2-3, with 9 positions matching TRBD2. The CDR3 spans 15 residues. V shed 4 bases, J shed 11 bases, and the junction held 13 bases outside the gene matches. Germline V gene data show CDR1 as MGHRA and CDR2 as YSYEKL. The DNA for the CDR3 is TGCGCCAGCAGCCGGCTAGCGGGAAAGAGTGTCAGGCAGTATTTT. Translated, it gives CASSRLAGKSVRQYF.

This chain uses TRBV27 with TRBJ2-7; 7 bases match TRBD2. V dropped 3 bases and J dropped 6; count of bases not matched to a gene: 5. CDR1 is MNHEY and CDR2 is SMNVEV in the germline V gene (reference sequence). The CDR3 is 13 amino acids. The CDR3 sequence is CASSFGTNSEQYF. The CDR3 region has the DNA TGTGCCAGCAGTTTCGGGACTAACTCCGAGCAGTACTTC.

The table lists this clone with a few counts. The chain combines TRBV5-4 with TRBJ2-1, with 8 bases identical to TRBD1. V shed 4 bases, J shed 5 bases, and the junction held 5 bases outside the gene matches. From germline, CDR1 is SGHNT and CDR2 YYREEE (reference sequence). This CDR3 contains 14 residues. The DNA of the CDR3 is TGTGCCAGCAGCGACAGGGGATCACACAATGAGCAGTTCTTC. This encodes CASSDRGSHNEQFF.

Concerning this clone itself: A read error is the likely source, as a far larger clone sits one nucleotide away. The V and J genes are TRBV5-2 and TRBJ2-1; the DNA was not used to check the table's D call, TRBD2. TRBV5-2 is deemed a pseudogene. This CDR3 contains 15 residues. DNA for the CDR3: TGTGCCAGCAGCCCTACGGGAGGGGGGTACAATGAGCAGTTCTTC. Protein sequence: CASSPTGGGYNEQFF.

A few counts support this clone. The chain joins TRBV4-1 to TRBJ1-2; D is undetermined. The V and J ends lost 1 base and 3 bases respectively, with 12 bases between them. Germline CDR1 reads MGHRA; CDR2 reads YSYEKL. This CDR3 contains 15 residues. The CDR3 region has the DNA TGCGCCAGCAGCCAAGTCCCCGCGGCCCACTATGGCTACACCTTC. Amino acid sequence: CASSQVPAAHYGYTF.